Here is one T cell receptor (beta chain) with its context. This clonotype has a count of ten or more. No antigen is known for it. It has no much larger one-base neighbor in the sample; base qualities were not kept. This sample is drawn from a study of spatial heterogeneity in lung cancer (dated by TCRdb to the late 2010s). Looking at the study overall: More beta-chain than alpha-chain transcripts were consistently detected, likely reflecting higher beta-chain transcript abundance. In the raw uncorrected reads, each unique combination of TCR and UMI appeared more than ten times on average. In non-small cell lung cancer, the study made a quantitative comparison of TCR alpha and beta repertoires among multiple tumor regions, matched nontumor lung and blood. Nonsynonymous mutation counts, determined by whole-exome sequencing of tumor tissue, were related to TCR repertoire features. Both alpha and beta chains were TCR-sequenced in around 220 tumor regions, approximately 68 matched nontumor lung samples and some 56 PBMC samples obtained at surgery.

In the paper's terms, the time point label means: sample taken at primary tumor resection. Whole RNA extracted from tumor and nontumor lung tissue, or from cryopreserved PBMC samples, was used for TCR sequencing without cell sorting. Samples were obtained from 70 to 85 patients with early-stage, untreated non-small cell lung cancer from the lung TRACERx cohort. Patients were selected for TCR sequencing only if sufficient RNA was available from at least two tumor regions. Study-wide findings and limitations: Ubiquitous expanded tumor TCRs showed up in blood more often at tumor resection than at routine follow-up. Additional single-cell paired TCR alpha and beta sequencing was considered necessary to confirm, at a functional level, the hypothesis that regional TCRs recognize regional mutations.

CDR1 and CDR2 were assigned from the germline V gene as ENHRY and SYGVKD. V is pruned by 2 bases and J by 2 bases, leaving 2 bases of the junction without a gene match. There are 15 amino acids in the CDR3, from cysteine to phenylalanine inclusive. The retained sequence is limited to the CDR3, 45 bases, with the frame set at the first base. Library generation was performed with 5' RACE. Sequencing was carried out with a NextSeq 500. In the TCR library protocol, a unique molecular identifier was attached to each TCR cDNA molecule so that PCR and sequencing errors could be corrected. The authors' pipeline ran thus. TCR identification, UMI-based error correction and CDR3 extraction were all carried out with Decombinator tools. Expanded TCRs were defined as those above a frequency of 2 per 1,000, corresponding to the top 1% of the tumor frequency distribution. Rényi diversity was computed with the R vegan package after subsampling each repertoire 100 times to 5,000 TCRs. CDR3 similarity networks were built from amino acid triplet string-kernel similarity, connecting CDR3s with pairwise similarity above 0.82. TCRdb reworked the public reads: Q25 trimming with fastp, MiXCR clone assembly, productive beta chains retained. Rows are unified per CDR3 protein, each entry keeping the most common DNA and genes. In this record, the V and J calls reflect TCRdb's handling and not the investigators' own analysis. In all, the sample holds 24,000 or so distinct CDR3 sequences, and just under 7% of those were seen once. Of the sample, approximately 15% is held by the ten largest clones.

The TCR sequence derives from a male donor with early-stage non-small cell lung cancer. The receptor chain draws on TRBV10-3 and TRBJ1-3, with TRBD1 identical over 8 junction bases. Sequencing used PBMCs, obtained at surgery. The DNA is as follows: TGTGCCATCAGTGAGCCCAGGGGGCCTGGAAACACCATATATTTT. Its coded protein is CAISEPRGPGNTIYF.